This entry concerns a single T cell receptor beta chain. Antigen unknown. These data originate in a study of beta chain features in type 1 diabetes. The study, taken as a whole, reports: Within each of all four CD4+ subsets, Type 1 diabetes patients had TCRB CDR3s that were moderately but significantly shorter. There was a possibility that cDNA sequencing over-represented cells with high TCR expression. Equally in patients and controls, shorter templates might have been favored by PCR.

As every portion of the isolated RNA was reverse transcribed, the sequencing read expressed TCRB transcripts. The repertoire was sequenced with immunoSEQ multiplex PCR; TCRdb's copy has only in-frame clones and lacks some. Altogether roughly 150,000 clones are present, roughly 10% being singletons, with the ten largest covering 0.7%. V lost 3 bases to trimming and J lost 8 bases, with 2 bases between them. CDR1 SNHLY and CDR2 FYNNEI come from the germline V gene. This CDR3 has 10 residues. The chain recombines TRBV2 with TRBJ2-1; no clear D gene. The clonotype was recovered from a woman in her twenties or thirties with type 1 diabetes. Source material: central memory CD4+ T cells from blood. The CDR3 sequence is CASSDYEQFF. DNA for the CDR3: TGTGCCAGCAGTGACTATGAGCAGTTCTTC.